A selection of T cell receptor beta chains follows, all from one sample in a study of T cell repertoires in cytomegalovirus infection. Each CDR3 protein gets one entry after TCRdb re-called the reads with MiXCR. This table holds around 550,000 distinct CDR3 sequences, less than 30% found once. The sample comprised PBMCs. The receptors originated from a human donor in good health (CMV status not recorded). Some clones in this sample may be carry-over from other donors' samples. Both conserved end residues are part of each CDR3. The order of the fields is V gene, J gene, D gene, clone size, CDR3 DNA, CDR3 protein. D genes are given only for firm matches. Size is omitted from some rows. Given values are once, few, many or a class for expanded clones.

>TRBV19|TRBJ1-5|TRBD1|few
TGTGCCAGTATCGGGGACAGACTAAATCAGCCCCAGCATTTT
CASIGDRLNQPQHF
>TRBV10-3|TRBJ2-5|TRBD2|-
TGTGCCATCAGCGACGGGACTAGCGGGAGATCAATTAGGGAGACCCAGTACTTC
CAISDGTSGRSIRETQYF
>TRBV11-3|TRBJ1-2|TRBD1|many
TGTGCCAGCAGCCCTGGACAGGGGATCCTATATGGCTACACCTTC
CASSPGQGILYGYTF
>TRBV4-1|TRBJ2-1|-|-
TGCGCCAGCAGCCAAGGGTCGGGTGAGCAGTTCTTC
CASSQGSGEQFF
>TRBV7-2|TRBJ2-3|TRBD2|-
TGTGCCAGCCTGACTAGCGGGTGGTCAGATACGCAGTATTTT
CASLTSGWSDTQYF
>TRBV2|TRBJ2-7|TRBD2|-
TGTGCCAGCAGACCCTTGGCGGGAGGGACCTACGAGCAGTACTTC
CASRPLAGGTYEQYF
>TRBV30|TRBJ1-5|-|once
TGTGCCTGGAGTCCACAGTATAGCAATCAGCCCCAGCATTTT
CAWSPQYSNQPQHF
>TRBV7-6|TRBJ2-2|TRBD2|-
TGTGCCAGCAGCAAGCTAGCGGGAGTCCGTACCGGGGAGCTGTTTTTT
CASSKLAGVRTGELFF
>TRBV7-6|TRBJ1-1|-|-
TGTGCCAGCAGTACTCCGGGACACGGGAAGGGGAGGACTGAAGCTTTCTTT
CASSTPGHGKGRTEAFF
>TRBV11-2|TRBJ2-7|-|few
TGTGCCAGCAGCTTAGACTCGGCAGCCCCCTACGAGCAGTACTTC
CASSLDSAAPYEQYF
>TRBV7-2|TRBJ2-2|-|many
TGTGCCAGCAGCCCACTCTCTCGGGGTACCGGGGAGCTGTTTTTT
CASSPLSRGTGELFF
>TRBV10-3|TRBJ2-2|TRBD2|-
TGTGCCATCGGGAGCGGGGACACCGGGGAGCTGTTTTTT
CAIGSGDTGELFF
>TRBV7-3|TRBJ2-2|-|-
TGTGCCAGCAGCAGATTCGTCGCCGGGGAGCTGTTTTTT
CASSRFVAGELFF
>TRBV7-8|TRBJ2-7|-|many
TGTGCCAGCAGCTTAGGGGCCGGGACTTCCGTCGCCTACGAGCAGTACTTC
CASSLGAGTSVAYEQYF
>TRBV7-2|TRBJ2-1|TRBD2|many
TGTGCCAGCTCCCGTCTAGCGGACAATGAGCAGTTCTTC
CASSRLADNEQFF
>TRBV28|TRBJ1-1|-|-
TGTGCCAGCAGTTTTAGGGCGAGTAGGGCTGAAGCTTTCTTT
CASSFRASRAEAFF
>TRBV20-1|TRBJ2-5|TRBD2|-
TGCAGTGCCTACGATACTAGCGGGAGCCAAGAGACCCAGTACTTC
CSAYDTSGSQETQYF
>TRBV7-2|TRBJ2-3|TRBD2|many
TGTGCCAGCAGCTTGGGACTAGCGGTGAGAGATACGCAGTATTTT
CASSLGLAVRDTQYF
>TRBV5-1|TRBJ2-2|TRBD2|-
TGCGCCAGCAGCTTGGCCGCGTCTAGCGGCCCCAAGGAGCTGTTTTTT
CASSLAASSGPKELFF
>TRBV6-5|TRBJ1-1|TRBD1|-
TGTGCCAGCAGTTCTCGTCCCGGGACAGGTGGCGGGGTCTCTGAAGCTTTCTTT
CASSSRPGTGGGVSEAFF
>TRBV10-3|TRBJ1-4|-|-
TGTGCCATCAGTGACGGGCAGAAAAATGAAAAACTGTTTTTT
CAISDGQKNEKLFF
>TRBV6-1|TRBJ2-2|TRBD1|-
TGTGCCAGCAGTTTCACAGGGGCGGCACCCGGGGAGCTGTTTTTT
CASSFTGAAPGELFF
>TRBV20-1|TRBJ1-1|-|few
TGCAGTGCTCGATTAATGCGAGCCATGAACACTGAAGCTTTCTTT
CSARLMRAMNTEAFF
>TRBV7-2|TRBJ1-5|-|many
TGTGCCAGCAGCTTAGGACCGTCTGGCAGACAGCCCCAGCATTTT
CASSLGPSGRQPQHF
>TRBV7-3|TRBJ2-7|-|-
TGTGCCAGCAGCCCTCGGCCGGGGTACGAGCAGTACTTC
CASSPRPGYEQYF
>TRBV27|TRBJ2-2|-|few
TGTGCCAGCAGGCCGTCCCACACCGGGGAGCTGTTTTTT
CASRPSHTGELFF
>TRBV7-3|TRBJ1-1|-|few
TGTGCCAGCAGCTCCGGCGGGGACAAAGCTTTCTTT
CASSSGGDKAFF
>TRBV11-2|TRBJ1-1|-|many
TGTGCCAGCAGCTTAGCAGGGATAGCCACTGAAGCTTTCTTT
CASSLAGIATEAFF
>TRBV7-6|TRBJ2-1|TRBD2|many
TGTGCCAGCATTCTAGCGGGAGGGCCCCAAAATGAGCAGTTCTTC
CASILAGGPQNEQFF
>TRBV7-7|TRBJ2-1|TRBD2|many
TGTGCTAGCAGCTTATTTTCTCCGGGAGGCACGGCCTACAATGAGCAGTTCTTC
CASSLFSPGGTAYNEQFF
>TRBV28|TRBJ2-1|-|-
TGTGCCAGCAGCCGAACGGGGGTAGGGAATGAGCAGTTCTTC
CASSRTGVGNEQFF
>TRBV10-3|TRBJ2-1|-|-
TGTGCCAGCGGCGTGGGGATCCTTTACAATGAGCAGTTCTTC
CASGVGILYNEQFF
>TRBV27|TRBJ1-2|-|-
TGTGCCAGCAGTTTATCGAGGGCGACTTATGGCTACACCTTC
CASSLSRATYGYTF
>TRBV3-1|TRBJ2-5|TRBD2|few
TGTGCCAGCAGCCAAGATTCGGGACTAGCGGGATTAGAGACCCAGTACTTC
CASSQDSGLAGLETQYF
>TRBV19|TRBJ1-1|-|few
TGTGCCAGTAGTATCGTGACGGGAACTGAAGCTTTCTTT
CASSIVTGTEAFF
>TRBV7-2|TRBJ1-2|-|many
TGTGCCAGCAGCTTAGCAGGCCAGACCGGTGGCTACACCTTC
CASSLAGQTGGYTF
>TRBV7-2|TRBJ2-2|TRBD2|many
TGTGCCAGCAGCTCCCCCGGACTAGCGGGAACGAGGAGCGGGGAGCTGTTTTTT
CASSSPGLAGTRSGELFF
>TRBV6-2/TRBV6-3|TRBJ2-3|-|-
TGTGCCTCTGACTGGGGCGGCACAGATACGCAGTATTTT
CASDWGGTDTQYF
>TRBV7-2|TRBJ2-1|-|many
TGTGCCAGCAGTCCCTACGGGATAGAGGACAATGAGCAGTTCTTC
CASSPYGIEDNEQFF
>TRBV28|TRBJ2-1|-|-
TGTGCCAGCAGTGGTGGACCGCACTCCTACAATGAGCAGTTCTTC
CASSGGPHSYNEQFF
>TRBV9|TRBJ1-5|-|-
TGTGCCAGCAGCACCTCTGGGCGGATCAATCAGCCCCAGCTTTTT
CASSTSGRINQPQLF
>TRBV27|TRBJ2-1|TRBD2|few
TGTGCCAGCAGTTCGAGACTAGCGGGAGGTCAAAATGAGCAGTTCTTC
CASSSRLAGGQNEQFF
>TRBV4-1|TRBJ1-2|-|-
TGCGCCAGCAGCCAAAGAAGGAAGGATGGCTACACCTTC
CASSQRRKDGYTF
>TRBV14|TRBJ2-5|-|few
TGTGCCAGCAGCCCCGAGATGGGGGCCTGGTACCAAGAGACCCAGTACTTC
CASSPEMGAWYQETQYF